The subject of this entry is one T cell receptor beta chain. This clone's antigen is unknown. Base qualities are not recorded, but no much larger clone differs from it by a single base. The data were taken from a study of shared clonotypes between healthy human individuals (TCRdb year 2020). Study-level background: A couple of women and a few men aged 18 to 49 years were included in the cohort. Per donor, three plates each were used for CD4 naive and CD4 memory, two for CD8 naive, and one for CD8 memory. To estimate repertoire size and how much clonotype sharing occurs between individuals, the study deeply sequenced the blood TCR repertoires of 4 to 6 healthy adults. To increase sequencing depth and limit assay-specific biases, different laboratories used diverse techniques to prepare libraries and sequence TCR repertoires. Between about 0.94 and 8.9 billion PBMCs per donor were obtained by leukapheresis. The research as a whole found: Compared with non-shared clonotypes, clonotypes shared by all four sorted-subset donors had higher generation probabilities. Sampling was restricted to blood, and TCR repertoires in tissue are likely to differ from TCR repertoires in blood. Sharing across a few donors was observed for around 5% of naive CD4, over 3% of naive CD8, 2% to 2.5% of memory CD4, and about 0.4% of memory CD8 clonotypes. Because the study included a small number of donors, the genetic and exposure-history diversity represented was limited. Even with the large sequencing depth, rarefaction of the sorted-subset datasets indicated that sequencing was incomplete. Naive subsets generally had larger estimated clonotype richness than memory subsets. Pairwise subsampling led to the expectation that sequencing depth would affect the degree of clonotype sharing among donors.

The CDR3 runs 11 residues from the cysteine to the phenylalanine. Kept here is only the CDR3 DNA, which spans 33 bases and is read in frame from base 1. V is reduced by 2 bases and J by 4 bases, leaving a spacing of 3 bases between them. Looking up the germline V gene yields CDR1 SGHDT and CDR2 YYEEEE. Using the deep immunoSEQ assay, TCR CDR3 regions were amplified from genomic DNA by multiplex PCR. For each cell subset, the extracted genomic DNA was distributed evenly across all wells of several immunoSEQ 96-well plates, and each plate served as one replicate. For sorted subsets, 150 to 200 ng genomic DNA, equal to 30,000 or so T cell genomes, was loaded into each replicate PCR. The purified libraries were quantified using a Qubit 3.0 fluorometer, sized with a Bioanalyzer 2100, and then quantified again using the KAPA Library Quantification kit. Every immunoSEQ 96-well plate was sequenced on a dedicated single-read 150-cycle Illumina NextSeq 550 flow cell. In the authors' own workflow: Because the immunoSEQ output included only junctional sequences and no quality scores, the filtering could not be the same as the filtering used for full-length reads. To assign V/J genes and CDR3, sequences were annotated using PyIR, a Python wrapper for IgBLAST v1.9, with IMGT germline references. Reads with weak V/J assignments (E-value above 1e-6), missing CDR3, stop codons, out-of-frame junctions, or ambiguous translated residues were removed. V3J clonotypes were defined by identical inferred V gene, J gene, and CDR3 amino acid sequence. To compute the percentage overlap between repertoires, the number of shared unique clonotypes was divided by the size of the smaller repertoire. Three approaches were used to assess repertoire richness: RTK rarefaction, the Chao1 estimator, and Recon v2.1 estimates of unobserved clonotypes. For all TCRbeta clonotypes obtained by the gDNA method from four donors, generation probabilities were computed with OLGA. The table was pulled from immuneACCESS by TCRdb, which kept in-frame rearrangements only. Such tables lose some clones; where checked, under half of the loss comes from unresolved V genes, and the rest has no known cause. V and J calls plus clone size are reproduced from that table; the DNA served to infer D and trimming. Across this sample there are 1.4 million or so clones, with 97% to 99% seen only once. Clones ranked in the top ten supply around 0.38% of the sample.

Donors were healthy HIV-negative adults with no recently reported acute infections or vaccinations. Every donor was a Caucasian adult living in Nashville, Tennessee, USA. CD4+ T cells were enriched by magnetic negative selection, after which naive cells were positively selected on CD45RA and the negative fraction was taken as the memory subset. Blood was obtained by leukapheresis, after which PBMCs were separated by Ficoll-Histopaque density gradient centrifugation and cryopreserved in liquid nitrogen vapor phase. Analytical flow cytometry was used to check the purity and quantity of each magnetically sorted T cell population. Each sorted fraction had its genomic DNA isolated and then quantified by UV absorbance on a Nanodrop 2000c.

This TCR came from a young man in good health. The sample consisted of naive CD4+ T cells sorted from blood. Interpreted using the paper, the cell subset or site label stands for: CD45RA+ positively selected. The receptor chain draws on TRBV5-6 and TRBJ2-5; the D gene lacks a confident call. The nucleotide sequence is TGTGCCAGCAGCTTACTAGAGACCCAGTACTTC. The resulting protein is CASSLLETQYF.